One sample yielded the 21 T cell receptor beta chains listed below, sequenced in a study of T cell changes during pregnancy in multiple sclerosis. Sequenced by immunoSEQ multiplex PCR; TCRdb stores in-frame clones only, minus some. The table has some 20,000 clones, 85% to 90% seen once; the top ten hold approximately 1.3%. Source: CD4+ T cells from peripheral blood mononuclear cells, taken in the first trimester of pregnancy. The receptors come from a female donor in good health, enrolled as a control in a pregnancy study.

The rearrangement uses TRBV27 and TRBJ2-7; TRBD1 matches at 8 bases. CDR1 is MNHEY, CDR2 SMNVEV, per germline (reference sequence). V trimming: 8 bases; J trimming: 5 bases; junction bases outside the gene matches: 8. The CDR3 totals 13 residues. CDR3 sequence: CASQKTGVHEQYF. The CDR3 region has the DNA TGTGCCAGCCAAAAGACAGGGGTCCACGAGCAGTACTTC.

This sequence joins TRBV9 and TRBJ2-5; maybe TRBD1 (5 bases). The V end lost 0 bases, the J end lost 1 base, and 10 bases lay between the germline ends. This CDR3 is built from 15 residues. Germline lookup yields CDR1 SGDLS and CDR2 YYNGEE. CDR3 in amino acids: CASSVGGRFQETQYF. The CDR3 DNA sequence: TGTGCCAGCAGCGTAGGGGGCCGTTTCCAAGAGACCCAGTACTTC.

The gene calls are TRBV6-1 and TRBJ2-5, with TRBD2 matching over 8 bases. Germline CDR1 MNHNS, CDR2 SASEGT. Germline trimming cut 4 bases from V and 1 base from J; bases unmatched to any gene: 2. CDR3 length: 14 residues. This CDR3 is CASSGGLVQETQYF. The CDR3 DNA reads as TGTGCCAGCAGTGGGGGACTAGTCCAAGAGACCCAGTACTTC.

The rearrangement uses TRBV4-3 and TRBJ2-7; the match to TRBD1 covers 7 bases. The CDR3 has 14 amino acids. Germline values: CDR1 LGHNA, CDR2 YSLEER. V trimming: 2 bases; J trimming: 1 base; junction bases outside the gene matches: 2. DNA of the CDR3: TGCGCCAGCAGCCAATCGACAGGGTCCTACGAGCAGTACTTC. Translated: CASSQSTGSYEQYF.

This clone was detected a few times. The rearrangement uses TRBV4-3 and TRBJ1-1; D not certain. V gave up 2 bases and J gave up 4 bases, with 11 bases separating them. Germline V gene data show CDR1 as LGHNA and CDR2 as YSLEER. There are 14 residues in the CDR3. CDR3 residues: CASSQFEGVTEAFF. DNA of the CDR3: TGCGCCAGCAGCCAATTCGAGGGAGTCACTGAAGCTTTCTTT.

V gene TRBV14 combines with J gene TRBJ1-6; TRBD1 aligns across 9 bases. V lost 3 bases, J lost 7 bases, and 16 bases stayed unmatched. CDR3 size: 19 residues. Germline V gene sequence: CDR1 SGHDN, CDR2 FVKESK. CDR3 amino acids: CASSQEGSGTGSFNSPLHF. The CDR3 region has the DNA TGTGCCAGCAGCCAGGAGGGTTCAGGGACAGGGTCGTTCAATTCACCCCTCCACTTT.

The chain uses TRBV21-1 and TRBJ2-7; the table gives TRBD1 as D, unverified against the DNA. TRBV21-1 is given as a pseudogene. The CDR3 runs to 16 residues. In DNA, the CDR3 is TGTGCCAGCAGCAATGAAATGACAGGGAGCTCCTACGAGCAGTACTTC. Encoded protein: CASSNEMTGSSYEQYF.

V usage is TRBV19 and J usage is TRBJ1-1; 9 nucleotides line up with TRBD1. CDR1 and CDR2 from the germline V gene are LNHDA and SQIVND (reference sequence). Unmatched junction bases numbered 4, after V lost 6 bases and J lost 5 bases. The CDR3 is 13 amino acids. Here the CDR3 reads CASRKTGGTEAFF. In DNA form, the CDR3 reads TGTGCCAGTAGAAAGACAGGGGGGACTGAAGCTTTCTTT.

CDR3 sequence: CASSILADSNQPQHF. CDR3 nucleotide sequence: TGTGCCAGTAGTATATTAGCAGATAGCAATCAGCCCCAGCATTTT. This chain connects TRBV19 to TRBJ1-5; D not certain. Germline CDR1 LNHDA, CDR2 SQIVND (reference sequence). The CDR3 consists of 15 residues. The V and J ends lost 2 bases and 0 bases respectively, with 8 bases between them.

J is TRBJ1-1 and V is TRBV30; TRBD1 agrees at 12 bases. The junction had 8 bases not matched to a gene; V was cut back by 3 bases and J by 0 bases. Germline values: CDR1 GTSNPN, CDR2 SVGIG (reference sequence). This CDR3 contains 17 residues. The CDR3 region is CAWRAGTGGPVNTEAFF. The DNA for the CDR3 is TGTGCCTGGAGAGCGGGGACAGGGGGCCCCGTGAACACTGAAGCTTTCTTT.

The J gene is TRBJ1-1, the V gene TRBV10-1; unclear D gene. The CDR3 runs 12 residues. The germline V and J ends were trimmed by 4 bases and 3 bases, with 6 bases remaining between them. The germline V gene encodes CDR1 WNHNN and CDR2 SYGVQD (reference sequence). The CDR3 reads CASSGRDTEAFF. In nucleotides, the CDR3 is TGCGCCAGCAGTGGTCGAGACACTGAAGCTTTCTTT.

V gene TRBV7-6 combines with J gene TRBJ1-1; 8 bases map to TRBD1. The CDR3 spans 17 residues. Germline V gene sequence: CDR1 SGHVS, CDR2 FNYEAQ. Trimming cost V 5 bases and J 3 bases; bases outside gene matches: 14. CDR3 residues: CASSRDRGLMQYTEAFF. CDR3 nucleotides: TGTGCCAGCAGCCGAGACAGGGGCCTAATGCAGTACACTGAAGCTTTCTTT. The entire variable domain, with the rest obtained from reference TRBV7-6 and TRBJ1-1, is as follows: GAGVSQSPRYKVTKRGQDVALRCDPISGHVSLYWYRQALGQGPEFLTYFNYEAQQDKSGLPNDRFSAERPEGSISTLTIQRTEQRDSAMYRCASSRDRGLMQYTEAFFGQGTRLTVV.

The chain has TRBV6-6 and TRBJ2-7; possible D gene TRBD1, 7 bases. The germline V and J ends were trimmed by 4 bases and 3 bases, with 19 bases remaining between them. Germline CDR1 reads MNHNY; CDR2 reads SVGAGI (reference sequence). The CDR3 runs 16 residues. CDR3 DNA sequence: TGTGCCAGCAGTTGGGAATCGGCGGGACAGAGCTACGAGCAGTACTTC. Its protein product is CASSWESAGQSYEQYF.

In its sample, this clone was seen once. The chain carries TRBV5-1 and TRBJ2-1, with D unresolved. CDR3 size: 13 residues. From germline, CDR1 is SGHRS and CDR2 YFSETQ. The V end was cut by 2 bases, the J end by 7 bases, with 10 bases between. CDR3: CASSFPVVNEQFF. CDR3 DNA: TGCGCCAGCAGCTTTCCCGTAGTGAATGAGCAGTTCTTC. The full variable domain, with the rest looked up from reference TRBV5-1 and TRBJ2-1, is KAGVTQTPRYLIKTRGQQVTLSCSPISGHRSVSWYQQTPGQGLQFLFEYFSETQRNKGNFPGRFSGRQFSNSRSEMNVSTLELGDSALYLCASSFPVVNEQFFGPGTRLTVL.

The chain uses TRBV29-1 and TRBJ2-7; the D gene is possibly TRBD2 (6 bases). CDR3 length equals 14 residues. V was pared by 1 base and J by 7 bases, with 17 bases between. CDR1 and CDR2 from the germline V gene are SQVTM and ANQGSEA. The CDR3 region is CSVEAPLGGGEQYF. CDR3 DNA sequence: TGCAGCGTTGAAGCCCCCCTCGGAGGAGGGGAGCAGTACTTC.

J is TRBJ2-5 and V is TRBV5-4; the match to TRBD2 covers 10 bases. V trimming: 5 bases; J trimming: 2 bases; junction bases outside the gene matches: 6. The CDR3 is 15 amino acids. Germline V gene sequence: CDR1 SGHNT, CDR2 YYREEE (reference sequence). CDR3 region: CASRSGLAVQETQYF. DNA for the CDR3: TGTGCCAGCAGATCCGGACTAGCGGTGCAAGAGACCCAGTACTTC. Using reference TRBV5-4 and TRBJ2-5 for the parts outside the CDR3, the full variable domain is ETGVTQSPTHLIKTRGQQVTLRCSSQSGHNTVSWYQQALGQGPQFIFQYYREEENGRGNFPPRFSGLQFPNYSSELNVNALELDDSALYLCASRSGLAVQETQYFGPGTRLLVL.

This chain uses TRBV10-1 with TRBJ2-3; possible D gene TRBD1, 6 bases. The CDR3 extends over 15 amino acids. CDR1 is WNHNN, CDR2 SYGVQD, per germline (reference sequence). The V and J ends lost 7 bases and 1 base respectively, with 15 bases between them. The CDR3 sequence is CASTSGTLRTDTQYF. Written as DNA, the CDR3 is TGCGCCAGCACCTCCGGGACATTACGCACAGATACGCAGTATTTT.

The rearrangement joins TRBV18 to TRBJ1-5; TRBD1 aligns across 8 bases. The length of the CDR3 is 16 residues. Germline CDR1 and CDR2: KGHSH and LQKENI. V dropped 5 bases and J dropped 3; count of bases not matched to a gene: 9. The CDR3 reads CASSSFTGGPNQPQHF. The CDR3 coding sequence is TGTGCCAGCTCAAGCTTTACAGGGGGACCCAATCAGCCCCAGCATTTT.

The CDR3 loop reads CAWSVLAGSGYTF. The CDR3 region has the DNA TGTGCCTGGAGTGTACTGGCAGGTAGTGGCTACACCTTC. V usage is TRBV30 and J usage is TRBJ1-2; no reliable D call. Trimming stripped 0 bases from V and 7 bases from J, with 12 bases between. The V gene's germline CDR1 is GTSNPN and CDR2 SVGIG (reference sequence). The CDR3 has 13 amino acids.

This chain connects TRBV6-4 to TRBJ2-1; 10 bases agree with TRBD1. The CDR3 is 15 amino acids. CDR1 is MRHNA and CDR2 is SNTAGT in the germline V gene. Unmatched junction bases numbered 3, after V lost 5 bases and J lost 2 bases. The CDR3 loop reads CASSRDRGTYNEQFF. The CDR3 coding sequence is TGTGCCAGCAGTCGGGACAGGGGTACCTACAATGAGCAGTTCTTC.

The V gene is TRBV30, the J gene TRBJ2-5, with a weak D call TRBD2 (5 bases). Trimming left V 0 bases short and J 3 bases short, with 8 bases between. Germline V gene lookup returns CDR1 GTSNPN and CDR2 SVGIG (reference sequence). The CDR3 has 13 amino acids. The CDR3 protein is CAWSVLGKETQYF. CDR3 DNA: TGTGCCTGGAGTGTACTAGGTAAAGAGACCCAGTACTTC. The full variable domain, with the rest looked up from reference TRBV30 and TRBJ2-5, is SQTIHQWPATLVQPVGSPLSLECTVEGTSNPNLYWYRQAAGRGLQLLFYSVGIGQISSEVPQNLSASRPQDRQFILSSKKLLLSDSGFYLCAWSVLGKETQYFGPGTRLLVL.